This TCR beta chain is from a study of T cell clones after liver transplantation. As for this clone: Its antigen is unidentified.

The CDR3 loop spans 15 amino acids. V lost 4 bases, J lost 1 base, and 13 bases lay in between. The germline V gene has CDR1 SGHTA and CDR2 FQGNSA. Unstimulated PBMCs were sorted into CD3+CD4+ and CD3+CD8+ populations. Study-wide results and limits: A larger donor-reactive than third-party decline suggested partial antigen-specific deletion.

The assay was immunoSEQ multiplex PCR, and TCRdb's table has in-frame clones only and misses some. The sample records tens of thousands of clones, less than 85% being singletons. The material sequenced was CD4+ T cells from blood, taken before liver transplant. This TCR derives from a human donor who received a liver transplant. The chain joins TRBV7-2 to TRBJ1-1; D might be TRBD1 (6 bases). This CDR3 reads CASSSQTGTNTEAFF. The CDR3 DNA is TGTGCCAGCAGCTCCCAAACAGGGACGAACACTGAAGCTTTCTTT. Filled out from reference TRBV7-2 and TRBJ1-1, the complete variable domain reads GAGVSQSPSNKVTEKGKDVELRCDPISGHTALYWYRQSLGQGLEFLIYFQGNSAPDKSGLPSDRFSAERTGGSVSTLTIQRTQQEDSAVYLCASSSQTGTNTEAFFGQGTRLTVV.